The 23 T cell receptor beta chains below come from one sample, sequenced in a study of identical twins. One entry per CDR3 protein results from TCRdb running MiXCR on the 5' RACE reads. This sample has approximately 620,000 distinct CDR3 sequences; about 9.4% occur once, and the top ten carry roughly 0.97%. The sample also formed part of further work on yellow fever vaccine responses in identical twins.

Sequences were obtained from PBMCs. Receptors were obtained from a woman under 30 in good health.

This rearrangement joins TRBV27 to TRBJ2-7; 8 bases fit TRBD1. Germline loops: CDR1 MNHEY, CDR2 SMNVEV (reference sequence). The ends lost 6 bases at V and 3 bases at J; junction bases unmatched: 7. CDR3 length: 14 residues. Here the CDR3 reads CASRARGQGYEQYF. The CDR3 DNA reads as TGTGCCAGCAGAGCAAGAGGACAGGGCTACGAGCAGTACTTC.

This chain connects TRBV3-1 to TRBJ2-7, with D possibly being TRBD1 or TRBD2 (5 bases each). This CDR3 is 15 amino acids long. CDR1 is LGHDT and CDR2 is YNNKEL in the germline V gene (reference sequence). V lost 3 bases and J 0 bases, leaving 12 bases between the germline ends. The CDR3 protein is CASSQGVTPSYEQYF. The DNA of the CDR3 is TGTGCCAGCAGCCAGGGGGTAACCCCCTCCTACGAGCAGTACTTC.

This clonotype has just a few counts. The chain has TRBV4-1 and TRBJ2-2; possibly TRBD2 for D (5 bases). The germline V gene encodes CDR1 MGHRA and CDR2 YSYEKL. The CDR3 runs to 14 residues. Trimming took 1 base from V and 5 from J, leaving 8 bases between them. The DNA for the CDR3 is TGCGCCAGCAGCCAAGTACTAGTTACCGGGGAGCTGTTTTTT. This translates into CASSQVLVTGELFF.

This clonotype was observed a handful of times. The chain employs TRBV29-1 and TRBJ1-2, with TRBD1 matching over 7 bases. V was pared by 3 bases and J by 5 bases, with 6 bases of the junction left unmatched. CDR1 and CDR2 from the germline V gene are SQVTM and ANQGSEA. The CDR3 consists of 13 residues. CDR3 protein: CSVDNAGGYGYTF. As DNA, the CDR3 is TGCAGCGTTGATAACGCAGGGGGTTATGGCTACACCTTC.

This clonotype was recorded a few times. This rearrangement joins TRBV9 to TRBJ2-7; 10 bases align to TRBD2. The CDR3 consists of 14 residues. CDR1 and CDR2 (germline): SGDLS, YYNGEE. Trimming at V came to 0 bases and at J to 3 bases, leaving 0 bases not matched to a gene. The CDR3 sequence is CASSVGTSGYEQYF. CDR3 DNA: TGTGCCAGCAGCGTAGGGACTAGCGGCTACGAGCAGTACTTC.

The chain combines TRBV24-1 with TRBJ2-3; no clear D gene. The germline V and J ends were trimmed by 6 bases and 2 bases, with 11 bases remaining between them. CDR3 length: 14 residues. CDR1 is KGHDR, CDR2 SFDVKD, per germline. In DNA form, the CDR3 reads TGTGCCACCAGTAAACTTGGGCTCACAGATACGCAGTATTTT. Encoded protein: CATSKLGLTDTQYF.

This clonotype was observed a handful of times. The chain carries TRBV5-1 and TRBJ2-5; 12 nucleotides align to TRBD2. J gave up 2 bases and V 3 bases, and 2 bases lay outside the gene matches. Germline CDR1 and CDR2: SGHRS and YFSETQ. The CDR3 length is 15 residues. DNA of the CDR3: TGCGCCAGCAGCTATCTAGCGGGAGGGCAAGAGACCCAGTACTTC. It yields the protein CASSYLAGGQETQYF.

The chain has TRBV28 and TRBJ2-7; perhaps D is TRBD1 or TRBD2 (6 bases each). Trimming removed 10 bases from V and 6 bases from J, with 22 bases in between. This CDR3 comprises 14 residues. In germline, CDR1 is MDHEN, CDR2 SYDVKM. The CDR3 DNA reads TGTGCCACCCAGGGGCGGGGTGTCTACCGCGAGCAGTACTTC. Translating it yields CATQGRGVYREQYF. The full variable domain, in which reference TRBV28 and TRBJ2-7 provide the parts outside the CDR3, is DVKVTQSSRYLVKRTGEKVFLECVQDMDHENMFWYRQDPGLGLRLIYFSYDVKMKEKGDIPEGYSVSREKKERFSLILESASTNQTSMYLCATQGRGVYREQYFGPGTRLTVT.

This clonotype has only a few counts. CDR3 residues: CASSRRLAGGLGGVNYEQYF. DNA of the CDR3: TGTGCCAGCAGCCGACGACTAGCGGGGGGGCTAGGAGGGGTAAACTACGAGCAGTACTTC. The chain carries TRBV7-8 and TRBJ2-7, with TRBD2 matching 14 bases. V lost 5 bases to trimming and J lost 3 bases; unmatched junction nucleotides: 18. Germline loops: CDR1 SGHVS, CDR2 FQNEAQ. CDR3 length: 20 residues.

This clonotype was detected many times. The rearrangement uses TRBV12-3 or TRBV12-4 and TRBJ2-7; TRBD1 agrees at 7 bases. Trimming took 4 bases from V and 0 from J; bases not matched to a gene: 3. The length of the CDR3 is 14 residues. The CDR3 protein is CASSSTGISYEQYF. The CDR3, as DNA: TGTGCCAGCAGTTCGACAGGGATCTCCTACGAGCAGTACTTC.

CDR3 region: CASSENRGLSGANVLTF. CDR3 DNA: TGTGCCAGTAGTGAAAACAGGGGGCTGTCTGGGGCCAACGTCCTGACTTTC. The V gene is TRBV19, the J gene TRBJ2-6; 9 bases align to TRBD1. V was clipped by 5 bases and J by 1 base; unmatched bases: 6. Germline V lookup: CDR1 LNHDA, CDR2 SQIVND (reference sequence). The CDR3 is 17 residues long.

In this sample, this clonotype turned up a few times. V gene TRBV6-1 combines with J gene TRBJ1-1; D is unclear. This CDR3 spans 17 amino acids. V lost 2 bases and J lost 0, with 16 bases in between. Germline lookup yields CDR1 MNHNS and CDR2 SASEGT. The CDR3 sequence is CASSERAARHMNTEAFF. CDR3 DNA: TGTGCCAGCAGTGAACGGGCAGCGAGGCACATGAACACTGAAGCTTTCTTT.

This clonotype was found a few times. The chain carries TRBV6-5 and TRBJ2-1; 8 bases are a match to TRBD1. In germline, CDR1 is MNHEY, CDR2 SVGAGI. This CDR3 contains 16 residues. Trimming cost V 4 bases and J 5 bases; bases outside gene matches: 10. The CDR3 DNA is TGTGCCAGCAGTTGGCCCCGGGACAGGCTGAACAATGAGCAGTTCTTC. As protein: CASSWPRDRLNNEQFF.

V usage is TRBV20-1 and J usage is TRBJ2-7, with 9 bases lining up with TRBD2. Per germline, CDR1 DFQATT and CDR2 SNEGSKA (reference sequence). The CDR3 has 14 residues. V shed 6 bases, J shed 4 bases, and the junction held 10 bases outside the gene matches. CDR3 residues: CSAPAGGFLYEQYF. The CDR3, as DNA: TGCAGTGCACCAGCGGGAGGTTTTTTGTACGAGCAGTACTTC.

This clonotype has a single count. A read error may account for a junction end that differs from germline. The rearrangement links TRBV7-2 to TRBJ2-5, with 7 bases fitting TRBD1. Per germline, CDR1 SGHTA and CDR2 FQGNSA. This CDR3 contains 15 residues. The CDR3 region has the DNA TGTTCCAGCAGCTTTCTACAGGGGCGGGAAGAGACCCAGTACTTC. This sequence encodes CSSSFLQGREETQYF.

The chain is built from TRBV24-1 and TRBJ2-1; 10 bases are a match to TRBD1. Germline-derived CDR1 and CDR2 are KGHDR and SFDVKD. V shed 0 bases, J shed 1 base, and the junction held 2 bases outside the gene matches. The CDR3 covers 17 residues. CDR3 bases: TGTGCCACCAGTGATTTGTCGGGACAGGGGTCCTACAATGAGCAGTTCTTC. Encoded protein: CATSDLSGQGSYNEQFF.

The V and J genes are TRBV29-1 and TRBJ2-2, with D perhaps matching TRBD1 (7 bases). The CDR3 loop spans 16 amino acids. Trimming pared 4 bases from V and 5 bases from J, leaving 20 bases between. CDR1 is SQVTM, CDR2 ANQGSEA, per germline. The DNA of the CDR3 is TGCAGCGTTGCCAAGGTGGGGGGACAGAAAACCGGGGAGCTGTTTTTT. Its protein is CSVAKVGGQKTGELFF.

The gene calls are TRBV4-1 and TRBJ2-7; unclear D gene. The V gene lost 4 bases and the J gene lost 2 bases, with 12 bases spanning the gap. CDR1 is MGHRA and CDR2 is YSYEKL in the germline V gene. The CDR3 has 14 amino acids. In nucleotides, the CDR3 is TGCGCCAGCAGCCCGGACCATCCAGCCTACGAGCAGTACTTC. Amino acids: CASSPDHPAYEQYF.

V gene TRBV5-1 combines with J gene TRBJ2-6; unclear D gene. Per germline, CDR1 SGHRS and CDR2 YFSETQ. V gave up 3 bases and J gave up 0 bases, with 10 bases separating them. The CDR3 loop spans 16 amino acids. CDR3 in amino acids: CASSYRVVSGANVLTF. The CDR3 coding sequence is TGCGCCAGCAGCTACCGGGTAGTCTCTGGGGCCAACGTCCTGACTTTC.

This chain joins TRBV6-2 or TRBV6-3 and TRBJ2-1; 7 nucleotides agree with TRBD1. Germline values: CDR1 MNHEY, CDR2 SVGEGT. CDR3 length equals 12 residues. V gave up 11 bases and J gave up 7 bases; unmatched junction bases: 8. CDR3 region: CAGDRVTNEQFF. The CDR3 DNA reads TGTGCCGGAGACAGGGTTACGAATGAGCAGTTCTTC.

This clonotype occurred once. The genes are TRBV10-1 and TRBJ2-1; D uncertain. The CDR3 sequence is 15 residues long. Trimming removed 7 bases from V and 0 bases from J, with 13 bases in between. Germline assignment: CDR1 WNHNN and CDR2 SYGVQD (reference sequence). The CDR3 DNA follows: TGCGCCAGCATTCGGAGATTCATCTCCTACAATGAGCAGTTCTTC. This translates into CASIRRFISYNEQFF.

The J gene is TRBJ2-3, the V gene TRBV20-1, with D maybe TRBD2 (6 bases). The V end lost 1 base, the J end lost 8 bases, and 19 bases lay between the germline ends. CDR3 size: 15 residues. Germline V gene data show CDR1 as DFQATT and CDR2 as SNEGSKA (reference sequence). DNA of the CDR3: TGCAGTGCTAGAGTAGCCGGGAGTCCGATTGGTACGCAGTATTTT. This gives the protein CSARVAGSPIGTQYF.

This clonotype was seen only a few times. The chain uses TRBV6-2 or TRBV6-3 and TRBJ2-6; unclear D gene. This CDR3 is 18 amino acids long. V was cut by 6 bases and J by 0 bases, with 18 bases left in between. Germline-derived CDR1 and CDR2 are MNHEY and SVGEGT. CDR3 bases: TGTGCCAGCAGCCCCGTATCCCCAGGCACCTCTGGGGCCAACGTCCTGACTTTC. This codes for CASSPVSPGTSGANVLTF.